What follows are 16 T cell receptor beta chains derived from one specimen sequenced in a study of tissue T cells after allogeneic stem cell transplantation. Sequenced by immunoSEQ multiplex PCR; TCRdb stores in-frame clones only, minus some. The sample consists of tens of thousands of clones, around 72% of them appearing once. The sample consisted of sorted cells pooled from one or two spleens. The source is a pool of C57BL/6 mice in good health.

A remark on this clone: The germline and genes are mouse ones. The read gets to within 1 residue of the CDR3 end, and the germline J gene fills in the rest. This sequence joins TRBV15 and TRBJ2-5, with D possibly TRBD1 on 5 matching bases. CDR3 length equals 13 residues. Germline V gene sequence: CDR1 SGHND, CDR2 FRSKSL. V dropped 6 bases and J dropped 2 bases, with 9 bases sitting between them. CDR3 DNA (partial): TGTGCCAGCAGGGACAAATTCCAAGACACCCAGTAC. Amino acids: CASRDKFQDTQY. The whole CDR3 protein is CASRDKFQDTQYF.

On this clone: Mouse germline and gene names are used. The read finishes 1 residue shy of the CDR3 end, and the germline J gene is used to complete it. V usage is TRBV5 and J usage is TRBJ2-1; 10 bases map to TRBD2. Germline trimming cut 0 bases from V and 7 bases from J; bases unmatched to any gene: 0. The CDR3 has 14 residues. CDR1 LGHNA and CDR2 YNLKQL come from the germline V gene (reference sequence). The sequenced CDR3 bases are TGTGCCAGCAGCCAAGACTGGGGGGGCGCTGAGCAGTTC. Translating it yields CASSQDWGGAEQF. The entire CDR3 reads CASSQDWGGAEQFF.

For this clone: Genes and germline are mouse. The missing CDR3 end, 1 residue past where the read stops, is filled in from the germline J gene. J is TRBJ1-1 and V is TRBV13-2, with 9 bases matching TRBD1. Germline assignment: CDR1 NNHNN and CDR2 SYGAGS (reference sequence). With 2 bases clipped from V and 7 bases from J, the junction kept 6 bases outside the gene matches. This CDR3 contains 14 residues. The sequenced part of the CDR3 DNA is TGTGCCAGCGGTGAAACAGGGACAGGGAAAGAAGTCTTC. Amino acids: CASGETGTGKEVF. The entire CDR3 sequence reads CASGETGTGKEVFF.

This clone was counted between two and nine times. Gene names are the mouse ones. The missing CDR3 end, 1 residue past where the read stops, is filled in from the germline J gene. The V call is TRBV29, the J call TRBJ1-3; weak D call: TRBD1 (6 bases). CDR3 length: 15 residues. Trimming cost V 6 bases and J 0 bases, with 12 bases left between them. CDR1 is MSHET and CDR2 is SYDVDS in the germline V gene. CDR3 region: CASRSGTHSGNTLYF. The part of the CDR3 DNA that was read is TGTGCTAGCAGGTCCGGGACACATTCTGGAAATACGCTCTAT.

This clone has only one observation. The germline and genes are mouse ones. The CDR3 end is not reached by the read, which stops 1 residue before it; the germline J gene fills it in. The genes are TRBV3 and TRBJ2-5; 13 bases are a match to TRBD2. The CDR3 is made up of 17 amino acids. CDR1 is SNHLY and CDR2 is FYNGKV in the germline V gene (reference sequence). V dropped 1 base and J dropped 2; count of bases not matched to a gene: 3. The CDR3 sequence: CASSLGTGGAGQDTQYF. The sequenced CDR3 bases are TGTGCCAGCAGCTTAGGGACTGGGGGGGCCGGCCAAGACACCCAGTAC.

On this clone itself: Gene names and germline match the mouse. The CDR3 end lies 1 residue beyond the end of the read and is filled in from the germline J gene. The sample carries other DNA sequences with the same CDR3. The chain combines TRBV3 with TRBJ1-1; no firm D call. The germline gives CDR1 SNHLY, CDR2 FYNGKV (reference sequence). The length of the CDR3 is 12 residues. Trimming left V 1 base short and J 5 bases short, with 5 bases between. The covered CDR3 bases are TGTGCCAGCAGCTTAGACAGTACAGAAGTCTTC. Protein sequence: CASSLDSTEVF. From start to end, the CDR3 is CASSLDSTEVFF.

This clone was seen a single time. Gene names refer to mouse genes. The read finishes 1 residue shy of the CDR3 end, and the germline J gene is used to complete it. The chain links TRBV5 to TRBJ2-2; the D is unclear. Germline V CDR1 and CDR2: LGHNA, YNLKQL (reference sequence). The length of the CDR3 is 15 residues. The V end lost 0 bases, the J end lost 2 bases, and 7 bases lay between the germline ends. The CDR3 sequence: CASSQEIGNTGQLYF. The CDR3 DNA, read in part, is TGTGCCAGCAGCCAAGAGATAGGGAACACCGGGCAGCTCTAC.

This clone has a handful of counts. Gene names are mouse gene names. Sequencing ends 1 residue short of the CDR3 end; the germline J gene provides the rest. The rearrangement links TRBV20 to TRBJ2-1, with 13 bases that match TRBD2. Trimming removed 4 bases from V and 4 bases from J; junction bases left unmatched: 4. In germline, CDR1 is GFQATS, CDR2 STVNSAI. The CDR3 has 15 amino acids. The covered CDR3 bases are TGTGGTGCTAAGGACTGGGGGGGCGCTTATGCTGAGCAGTTC. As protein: CGAKDWGGAYAEQF. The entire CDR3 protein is CGAKDWGGAYAEQFF. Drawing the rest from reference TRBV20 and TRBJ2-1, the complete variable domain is GALVYQYPRRTICKSGTSMRMECQAVGFQATSVAWYRQSPQKTFELIALSTVNSAIKYEQNFTQEKFPISHPNLSFSSMTVLNAYLEDRGLYLCGAKDWGGAYAEQFFGPGTRLTVL.

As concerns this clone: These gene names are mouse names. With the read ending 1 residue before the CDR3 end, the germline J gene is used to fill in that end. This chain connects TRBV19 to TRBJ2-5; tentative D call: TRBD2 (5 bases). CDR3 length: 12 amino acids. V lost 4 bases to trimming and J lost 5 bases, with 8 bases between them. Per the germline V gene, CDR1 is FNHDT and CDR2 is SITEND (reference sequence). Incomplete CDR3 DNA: TGTGCCAGCAGTTCTGGGAGAGACACCCAGTAC. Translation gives CASSSGRDTQY. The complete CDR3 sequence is CASSSGRDTQYF.

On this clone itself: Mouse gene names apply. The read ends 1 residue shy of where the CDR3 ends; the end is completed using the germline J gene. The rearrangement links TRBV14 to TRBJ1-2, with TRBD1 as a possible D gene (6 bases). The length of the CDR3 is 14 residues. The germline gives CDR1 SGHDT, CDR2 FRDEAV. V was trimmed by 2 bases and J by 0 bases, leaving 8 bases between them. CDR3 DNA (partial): TGTGCCAGCAGTTTGGAGGGGGCAAACTCCGACTACACC. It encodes CASSLEGANSDYT. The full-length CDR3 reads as CASSLEGANSDYTF. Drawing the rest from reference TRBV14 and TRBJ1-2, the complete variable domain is EAGVTQSPRYAVLQEGQAVSFWCDPISGHDTLYWYQQPRDQGPQLLVYFRDEAVIDNSQLPSDRFSAVRPKGTNSTLKIQSAKQGDTATYLCASSLEGANSDYTFGSGTRLLVI.

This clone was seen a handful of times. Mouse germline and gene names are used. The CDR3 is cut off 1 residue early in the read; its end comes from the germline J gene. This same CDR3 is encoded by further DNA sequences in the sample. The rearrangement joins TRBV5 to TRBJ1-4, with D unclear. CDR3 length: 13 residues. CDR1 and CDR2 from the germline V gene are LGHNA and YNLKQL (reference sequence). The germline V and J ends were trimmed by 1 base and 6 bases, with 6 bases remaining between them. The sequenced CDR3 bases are TGTGCCAGCAGCCAAGCTGGAGACGAAAGATTATTT. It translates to CASSQAGDERLF. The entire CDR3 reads CASSQAGDERLFF.

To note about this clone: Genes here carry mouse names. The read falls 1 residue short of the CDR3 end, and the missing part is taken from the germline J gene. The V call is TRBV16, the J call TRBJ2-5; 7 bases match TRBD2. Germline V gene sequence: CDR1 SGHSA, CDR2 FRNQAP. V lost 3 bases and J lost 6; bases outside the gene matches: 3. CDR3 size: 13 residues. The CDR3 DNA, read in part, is TGTGCAAGCAGCTTTACTGGGGCCGACACCCAGTAC. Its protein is CASSFTGADTQY. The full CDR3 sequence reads CASSFTGADTQYF.

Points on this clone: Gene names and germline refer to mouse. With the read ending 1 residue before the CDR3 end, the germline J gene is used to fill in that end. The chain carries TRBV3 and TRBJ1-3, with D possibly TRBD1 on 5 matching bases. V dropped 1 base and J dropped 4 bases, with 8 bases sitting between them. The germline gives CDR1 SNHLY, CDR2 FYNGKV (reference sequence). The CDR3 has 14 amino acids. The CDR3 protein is CASSLVAGGNTLYF. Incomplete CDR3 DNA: TGTGCCAGCAGCTTAGTGGCAGGGGGAAATACGCTCTAT.

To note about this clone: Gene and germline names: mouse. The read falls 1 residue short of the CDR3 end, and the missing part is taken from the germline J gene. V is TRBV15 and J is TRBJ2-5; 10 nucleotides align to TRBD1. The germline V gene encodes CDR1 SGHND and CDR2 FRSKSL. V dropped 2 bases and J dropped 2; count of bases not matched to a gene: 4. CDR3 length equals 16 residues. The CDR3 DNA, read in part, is TGTGCCAGCAGTTTACGGGACAGGGGATCCCAAGACACCCAGTAC. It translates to CASSLRDRGSQDTQY. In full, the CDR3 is CASSLRDRGSQDTQYF.

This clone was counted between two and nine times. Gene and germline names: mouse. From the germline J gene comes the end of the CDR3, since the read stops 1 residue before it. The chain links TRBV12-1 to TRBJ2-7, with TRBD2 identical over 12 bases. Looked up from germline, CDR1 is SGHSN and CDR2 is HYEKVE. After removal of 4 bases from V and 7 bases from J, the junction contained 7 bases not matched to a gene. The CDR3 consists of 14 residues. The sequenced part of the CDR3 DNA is TGTGCCAGCTCCCAAGGGACTGGGGGGAGAGAACAGTAC. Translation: CASSQGTGGREQY. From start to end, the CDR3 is CASSQGTGGREQYF.

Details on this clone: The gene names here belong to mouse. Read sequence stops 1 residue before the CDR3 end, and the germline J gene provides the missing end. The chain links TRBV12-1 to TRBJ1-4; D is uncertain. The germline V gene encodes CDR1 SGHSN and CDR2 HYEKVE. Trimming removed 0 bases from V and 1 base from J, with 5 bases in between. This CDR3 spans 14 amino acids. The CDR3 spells CASSLQPSNERLFF. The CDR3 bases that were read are TGTGCCAGCTCTCTCCAGCCTTCCAACGAAAGATTATTT.